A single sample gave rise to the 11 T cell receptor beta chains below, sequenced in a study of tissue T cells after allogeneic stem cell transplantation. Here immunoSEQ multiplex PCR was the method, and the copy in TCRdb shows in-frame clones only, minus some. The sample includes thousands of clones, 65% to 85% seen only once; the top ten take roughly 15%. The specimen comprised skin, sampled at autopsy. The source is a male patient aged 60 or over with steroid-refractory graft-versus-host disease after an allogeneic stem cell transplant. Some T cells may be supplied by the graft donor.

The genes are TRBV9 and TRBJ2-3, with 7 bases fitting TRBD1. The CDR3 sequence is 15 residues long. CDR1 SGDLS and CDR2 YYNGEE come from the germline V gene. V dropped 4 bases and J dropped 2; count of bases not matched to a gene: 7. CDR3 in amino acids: CASSPPGQITDTQYF. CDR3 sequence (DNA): TGTGCCAGCAGCCCACCGGGACAGATCACAGATACGCAGTATTTT.

The CDR3 DNA follows: TGTGCCTGGAGCTACGGCTTTGTTCAGCCCCAGCATTTT. Translation: CAWSYGFVQPQHF. The chain has TRBV30 and TRBJ1-5, with no clear D. Germline-derived CDR1 and CDR2 are GTSNPN and SVGIG (reference sequence). V lost 3 bases to trimming and J lost 6 bases, with 12 bases between them. The CDR3 runs to 13 residues.

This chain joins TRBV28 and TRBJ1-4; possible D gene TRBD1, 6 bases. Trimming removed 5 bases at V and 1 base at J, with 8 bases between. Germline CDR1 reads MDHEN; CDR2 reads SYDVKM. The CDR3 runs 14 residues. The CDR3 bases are TGTGCCAGCAGTCAACAGGGAACTAATGAAAAACTGTTTTTT. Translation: CASSQQGTNEKLFF.

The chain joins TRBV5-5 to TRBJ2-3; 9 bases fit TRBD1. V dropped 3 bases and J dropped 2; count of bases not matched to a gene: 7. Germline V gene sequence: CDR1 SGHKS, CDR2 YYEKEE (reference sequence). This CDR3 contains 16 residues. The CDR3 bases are TGTGCCAGCAGCTCGGGACAGGGACACTTCACAGATACGCAGTATTTT. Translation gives CASSSGQGHFTDTQYF.

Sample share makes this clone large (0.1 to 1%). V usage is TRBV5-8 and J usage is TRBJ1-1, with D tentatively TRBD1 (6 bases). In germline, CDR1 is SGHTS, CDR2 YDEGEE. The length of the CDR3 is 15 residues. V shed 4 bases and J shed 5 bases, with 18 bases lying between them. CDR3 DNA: TGTGCCAGCAGCCCCATCCTAGGGGGGCGGACTGAAGCTTTCTTT. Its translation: CASSPILGGRTEAFF.

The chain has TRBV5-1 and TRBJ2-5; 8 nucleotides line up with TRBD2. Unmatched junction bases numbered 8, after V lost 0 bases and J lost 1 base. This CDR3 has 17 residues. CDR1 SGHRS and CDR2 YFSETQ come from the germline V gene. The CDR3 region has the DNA TGCGCCAGCAGCTTGGCCCCTGCGGGGGGAATCCAAGAGACCCAGTACTTC. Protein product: CASSLAPAGGIQETQYF.

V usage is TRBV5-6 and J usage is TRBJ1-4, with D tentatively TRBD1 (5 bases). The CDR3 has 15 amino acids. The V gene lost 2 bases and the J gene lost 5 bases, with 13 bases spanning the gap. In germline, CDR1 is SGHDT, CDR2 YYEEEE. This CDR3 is CASSFPGAGNEKLFF. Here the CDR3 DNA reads TGTGCCAGCAGCTTCCCTGGGGCAGGAAATGAAAAACTGTTTTTT.

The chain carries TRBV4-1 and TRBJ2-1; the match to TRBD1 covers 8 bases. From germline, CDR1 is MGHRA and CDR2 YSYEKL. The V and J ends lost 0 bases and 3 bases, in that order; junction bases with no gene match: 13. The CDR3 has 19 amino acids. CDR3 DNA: TGCGCCAGCAGCCAAGAAATCCCAGGGGGCCGACTTTTCTACAATGAGCAGTTCTTC. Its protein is CASSQEIPGGRLFYNEQFF.

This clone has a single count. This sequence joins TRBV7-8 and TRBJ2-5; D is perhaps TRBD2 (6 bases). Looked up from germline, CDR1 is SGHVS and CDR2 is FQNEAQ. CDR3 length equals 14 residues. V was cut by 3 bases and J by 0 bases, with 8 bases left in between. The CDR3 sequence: CASSFWGDQETQYF. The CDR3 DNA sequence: TGTGCCAGCAGCTTCTGGGGGGACCAAGAGACCCAGTACTTC.

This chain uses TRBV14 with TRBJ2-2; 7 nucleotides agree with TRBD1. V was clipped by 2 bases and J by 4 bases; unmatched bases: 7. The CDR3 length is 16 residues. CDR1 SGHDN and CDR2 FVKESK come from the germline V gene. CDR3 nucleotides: TGTGCCAGCAGCCAACTCGACAGGGTGGGCACCGGGGAGCTGTTTTTT. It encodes CASSQLDRVGTGELFF. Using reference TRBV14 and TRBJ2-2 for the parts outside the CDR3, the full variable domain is EAGVTQFPSHSVIEKGQTVTLRCDPISGHDNLYWYRRVMGKEIKFLLHFVKESKQDESGMPNNRFLAERTGGTYSTLKVQPAELEDSGVYFCASSQLDRVGTGELFFGEGSRLTVL.

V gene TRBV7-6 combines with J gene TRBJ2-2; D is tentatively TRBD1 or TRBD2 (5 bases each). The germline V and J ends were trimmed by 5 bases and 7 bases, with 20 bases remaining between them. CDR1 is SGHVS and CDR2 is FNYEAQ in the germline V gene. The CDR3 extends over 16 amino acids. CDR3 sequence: CASSPPAGTSGGELFF. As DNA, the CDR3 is TGTGCCAGCAGCCCTCCCGCCGGGACCTCAGGCGGGGAGCTGTTTTTT. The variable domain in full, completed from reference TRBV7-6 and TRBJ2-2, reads GAGVSQSPRYKVTKRGQDVALRCDPISGHVSLYWYRQALGQGPEFLTYFNYEAQQDKSGLPNDRFSAERPEGSISTLTIQRTEQRDSAMYRCASSPPAGTSGGELFFGEGSRLTVL.